A selection of T cell receptor beta chains follows, all from one sample in a study of blood T cell repertoires in COVID-19. The protocol was immunoSEQ multiplex PCR, while the TCRdb copy is restricted to in-frame clones and leaves out a portion. The sample contains over 200,000 clones, more than 75% of which appear only once. The specimen was peripheral blood. The receptors stem from a woman between 40 and 55 years old who had recovered from COVID-19. Both conserved end residues are part of each CDR3. A D gene is named only where the DNA matches it firmly. Clone size appears in some rows only: once, few, many, or a class for an expanded clone.

>TRBJ1-2|NA|18|TRBV25-1|TRBD1
TGTGCCAGCAGTGCTGCGTTGGGGACAGGGGAAAGGGGCTATGGCTACACCTTC
CASSAALGTGERGYGYTF
>TRBJ1-1|NA|16|TRBV11-2|NA
TGTGCCAGCAGCCCAGGCGGGGGCTATCTCGGCACTGAAGCTTTCTTT
CASSPGGGYLGTEAFF
>TRBJ2-7|NA|15|TRBV27|NA
TGTGCCAGCACCACCCGGGACACGGCTTTCAACGAGCAGTACTTC
CASTTRDTAFNEQYF
>TRBJ1-2|NA|13|TRBV19|NA
TGTGCCAGTAGTATCCGGGACACCTATGGCTACACCTTC
CASSIRDTYGYTF
>TRBJ1-3|NA|15|TRBV25-1|NA
TGTGCCAGCAGTCTCCCCGGATCGGGGGGAAACACCATATATTTT
CASSLPGSGGNTIYF
>TRBJ2-7|NA|12|TRBV12-3/TRBV12-4|NA
TGTGCCAGCAGCTTGGGGGCCGGAGGGCAGTACTTC
CASSLGAGGQYF
>TRBJ1-2|NA|13|TRBV29-1|NA
TGCAGCGTACTGCGGCCGACCAACTATGGCTACACCTTC
CSVLRPTNYGYTF
>TRBJ2-5|NA|12|TRBV28|NA
TGTGCCAGCAGTTTAGCTCGGGAGACCCAGTACTTC
CASSLARETQYF
>TRBJ1-2|few|11|TRBV29-1|TRBD1
TGCAGCGTTGAAACGACAGGGGGCTACACCTTC
CSVETTGGYTF
>TRBJ1-1|NA|16|TRBV4-2|NA
TGTGCCAGCAGCCCCAGGGCCACAGGGTTGAACACTGAAGCTTTCTTT
CASSPRATGLNTEAFF
>TRBJ1-2|NA|13|TRBV30|TRBD1
TGTGCCTGCCCCGGGACAGGGAACTATGGCTACACCTTC
CACPGTGNYGYTF
>TRBJ2-6|NA|15|TRBV15|NA
TGTGCCACCAGCAGGGACATCTCTGGGGCCAACGTCCTGACTTTC
CATSRDISGANVLTF
>TRBJ2-7|NA|15|TRBV7-9|TRBD2
TGTGCCAGCAGCCCTACCCGGGGGGGTTCCTACGAGCAGTACTTC
CASSPTRGGSYEQYF
>TRBJ2-7|NA|15|TRBV6-5|TRBD1
TGTGCCAGCAGGCACTCCGGGACAGGGGCCTACGAGCAGTACTTC
CASRHSGTGAYEQYF
>TRBJ2-1|NA|15|TRBV4-3|TRBD2
TGCGCCAGCAGCGGGGGGGAGGGCGGCTACAATGAGCAGTTCTTC
CASSGGEGGYNEQFF
>TRBJ2-3|NA|16|TRBV11-3|NA
TGTGCCAGCAGCCCCCGGGAGCCGACCCTCAGAGATACGCAGTATTTT
CASSPREPTLRDTQYF
>TRBJ2-5|NA|14|TRBV4-1|NA
TGCGCCAGCAGCCCCCCGGGTGGGGGGGAGACCCAGTACTTC
CASSPPGGGETQYF
>TRBJ2-1|NA|17|TRBV15|TRBD2
TGTGCCACCAGCAGACCCACCCTAGCGGCCTCCTACAATGAGCAGTTCTTC
CATSRPTLAASYNEQFF
>TRBJ1-1|NA|14|TRBV29-1|TRBD1
TGCAGCGCCGAGGGGGGACAGACGAACACTGAAGCTTTCTTT
CSAEGGQTNTEAFF
>TRBJ2-3|NA|13|TRBV10-3|TRBD2
TGTGCCATCAGGGGACTAGCGGGGGATACGCAGTATTTT
CAIRGLAGDTQYF
>TRBJ1-3|NA|13|TRBV30|NA
TGTGCCTGGACGCGGGGCTCTGGAAACACCATATATTTT
CAWTRGSGNTIYF
>TRBJ2-3|NA|16|TRBV7-9|TRBD2
TGTGCCAGCAGCCCCCCTTGGCGGGAGGGCACAGATACGCAGTATTTT
CASSPPWREGTDTQYF
>TRBJ1-2|once|13|TRBV6-6|NA
TGTGCCAGCAGTTACGGGGCAGGGAAAGGCTACACCTTC
CASSYGAGKGYTF
>TRBJ1-3|NA|16|TRBV7-8|NA
TGTGCCAGCAGCTTGGGAGGGTTCAGCTCTGGAAACACCATATATTTT
CASSLGGFSSGNTIYF
>TRBJ2-2|once|14|TRBV5-1|TRBD1
TGCGCCAGCAGCTGGACAGGGGAGACCGGGGAGCTGTTTTTT
CASSWTGETGELFF
>TRBJ1-3|NA|15|TRBV9|NA
TGTGCCAGCAGCCTAGGGACTGCCTCTGGAAACACCATATATTTT
CASSLGTASGNTIYF
>TRBJ2-1|NA|14|TRBV30|TRBD2
TGTGCCGGGGGACTAGCGGGGGGCTACAATGAGCAGTTCTTC
CAGGLAGGYNEQFF
>TRBJ2-5|once|17|TRBV5-4|TRBD2
TGTGCCAGCAGCTTGGGGCTAGCGGGAGGGTCGTGGAAGACCCAGTACTTC
CASSLGLAGGSWKTQYF
>TRBJ2-3|NA|17|TRBV9|TRBD2
TGTGCCAGCACCCCGACTGGTGGGCTAGCGGGAGTCGGGACGCAGTATTTT
CASTPTGGLAGVGTQYF
>TRBJ2-1|NA|15|TRBV18|NA
TGTGCCAGCTCACCACTCCAGGGAAGTGGCGTTGAGCAGTTCTTC
CASSPLQGSGVEQFF
>TRBJ2-5|NA|15|TRBV2|NA
TGTGCCAGCACCGAGACAGTTTTGAGTGGGGAGACCCAGTACTTC
CASTETVLSGETQYF
>TRBJ1-4|NA|15|TRBV30|NA
TGTGCCTGGAGTGTAGGTGGGGCGGCTAATGAAAAACTGTTTTTT
CAWSVGGAANEKLFF
>TRBJ2-3|NA|14|TRBV15|NA
TGTGCCACCAGCCGAGACCGAGCGGCAGATACGCAGTATTTT
CATSRDRAADTQYF
>TRBJ2-1|NA|16|TRBV6-1|TRBD2
TGTGCCAGCAGTGAAAGACTAGCGGGGGCGTACAATGAGCAGTTCTTC
CASSERLAGAYNEQFF
>TRBJ1-2|NA|11|TRBV4-1|NA
TGCGCCAGCAGCCAAGAGGGCGGCTACACCTTC
CASSQEGGYTF
>TRBJ1-2|NA|13|TRBV6-5|TRBD1
TGTGCCAGCAGTTACGGGGACAGAAGTGGCTACACCTTC
CASSYGDRSGYTF
>TRBJ1-2|NA|11|TRBV27|TRBD1
TGTGCCAGCAGGCGACAGGGGGTCTACACCTTC
CASRRQGVYTF
>TRBJ1-2|NA|11|TRBV20-1|NA
TGCAGTGCTAGACACGAACTCGGCTACACCTTC
CSARHELGYTF
>TRBJ1-3|few|13|TRBV6-5|TRBD1
TGTGCCACTGAGGGGGCGAATGGAAACACCATATATTTT
CATEGANGNTIYF
>TRBJ1-2|few|15|TRBV5-1|NA
TGCGCCAGCAGCTTGGTTGGGGCCTCCCCCGAAGGCTACACCTTC
CASSLVGASPEGYTF
>TRBJ2-1|NA|15|TRBV6-5|TRBD2
TGTGCCAGCAGTTACGGACGACTAGCCGGCAATGAGCAGTTCTTC
CASSYGRLAGNEQFF
>TRBJ2-5|NA|14|TRBV18|TRBD2
TGTGCCAGCTCACCGGGACTAGCGGAAGAGACCCAGTACTTC
CASSPGLAEETQYF
>TRBJ2-1|NA|18|TRBV15|TRBD2
TGTGCCACCAGCAGAGATCTCCCTAGCGGGAGGCCGTACAATGAGCAGTTCTTC
CATSRDLPSGRPYNEQFF
>TRBJ2-1|NA|12|TRBV30|TRBD1
TGTGCCTGGCCCGACAGGGGCAATGAGCAGTTCTTC
CAWPDRGNEQFF
>TRBJ2-2|NA|12|TRBV30|NA
TGTGCCTGGGAACAGAACACCGGGGAGCTGTTTTTT
CAWEQNTGELFF
>TRBJ1-1|NA|15|TRBV4-1|TRBD1
TGCGCCAGCAGCCAAGCAGGGGGTTTGGGCACTGAAGCTTTCTTT
CASSQAGGLGTEAFF
>TRBJ1-6|NA|16|TRBV7-2|NA
TGTGCCAGCAGCTTAAAGGGGCAGCCCGGGAATTCACCCCTCCACTTT
CASSLKGQPGNSPLHF
>TRBJ1-2|NA|14|TRBV6-2/TRBV6-3|NA
TGTGCCAGCAGTAACGAAGGAGGATACAGTGGCTACACCTTC
CASSNEGGYSGYTF